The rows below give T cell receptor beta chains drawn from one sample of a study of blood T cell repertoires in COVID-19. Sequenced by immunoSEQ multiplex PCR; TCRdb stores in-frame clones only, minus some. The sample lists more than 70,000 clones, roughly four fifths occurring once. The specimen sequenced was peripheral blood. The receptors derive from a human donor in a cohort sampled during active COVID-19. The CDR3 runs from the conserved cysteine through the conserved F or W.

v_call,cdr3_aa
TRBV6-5,CASRGRNTGELFF
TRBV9,CASSFSAGENYGYTF
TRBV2,CASSLIAGFGWDYGYTF
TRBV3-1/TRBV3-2,CASSQTRRGGYTF
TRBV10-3,CAISESRGIGEKLFF
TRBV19,CASSIGDSLSLKGAFF
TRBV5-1,CASSFAGTPNQPQHF
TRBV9,CASSGRQAVSGNTIYF
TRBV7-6,CASSLVAGGNNEQFF
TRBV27,CASSPSGRGLWQPQHF
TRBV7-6,CASSLVQNTGELFF
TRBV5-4,CASSQLTGVAYEQYF
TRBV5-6,CASSLTLTSGGVNEQFF
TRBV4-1,CASSQDSPGRGLSSYNSPLHF
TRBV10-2,CASSEAGDLGQPQHF
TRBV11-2,CASSLGTGDEKLFF
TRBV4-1,CASSHWGQEEYGYTF
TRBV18,CASSPLQGALNTGELFF
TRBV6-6,CASRKDRGVSGNTIYF
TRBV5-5,CASSFEQGSYEQYF
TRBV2,CASSGIPGTGEGYTF
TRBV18,CASSILQGASGELFF
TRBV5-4,CASSRGTGDHNEQFF
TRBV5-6,CASSLWQGNEKLFF
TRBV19,CASRSPYRDGTSNQPQHF
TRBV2,CASRPLRATEAFF